Below are 23 T cell receptor beta chains sequenced from a single sample in a study of T-cell memory formation after mild COVID-19. TCRdb re-derived calls from the 5' RACE reads in MiXCR, one entry per CDR3 protein. The sample includes 350,000 to 450,000 distinct CDR3 sequences, approximately 15% of them seen just once. Input material: PBMCs or a T cell subset sorted from them (not recorded which). These TCRs come from a man younger than 35 who had mild COVID-19 (a few samples of this study predate the infection). Cell type and time point are not known.

In the case of this clonotype: At one end, the junction sequence differs from germline, possibly due to a read error. V and J are TRBV7-9 and TRBJ1-1, with D possibly being TRBD1 (5 bases). Germline V lookup: CDR1 SEHNR, CDR2 FQNEAQ (reference sequence). The CDR3 sequence is 15 residues long. In DNA, the CDR3 is TGTGCCAGCAGCCTACCCCAGGGAGTGAAAACTGAAGCTTTCTTT. Its translation: CASSLPQGVKTEAFF.

This chain uses TRBV11-2 with TRBJ1-5; weak D call: TRBD1 (5 bases). Trimming removed 5 bases at V and 3 bases at J, with 11 bases between. In germline, CDR1 is SGHAT, CDR2 FQNNGV. There are 14 residues in the CDR3. The chain's CDR3 is CASSPRDANQPQHF. CDR3 nucleotide sequence: TGTGCCAGCAGCCCCCGGGACGCCAATCAGCCCCAGCATTTT. The whole variable domain, filled in from reference TRBV11-2 and TRBJ1-5, reads EAGVAQSPRYKIIEKRQSVAFWCNPISGHATLYWYQQILGQGPKLLIQFQNNGVVDDSQLPKDRFSAERLKGVDSTLKIQPAKLEDSAVYLCASSPRDANQPQHFGDGTRLSIL.

The chain recombines TRBV20-1 with TRBJ1-2; 10 nucleotides match TRBD1. Germline CDR1 DFQATT, CDR2 SNEGSKA (reference sequence). The CDR3 has 18 residues. The V segment lost 6 bases and the J segment 4 bases; nucleotides outside the gene matches: 20. Here the CDR3 reads CSAPRPDRDRGLIYGYTF. CDR3 DNA sequence: TGCAGTGCCCCTCGTCCGGACAGAGACAGGGGGCTAATCTATGGCTACACCTTC.

This chain connects TRBV28 to TRBJ2-5; 10 nucleotides match TRBD2. The CDR3 is 15 residues long. Germline CDR1 and CDR2: MDHEN and SYDVKM. Unmatched junction bases numbered 9, after V lost 6 bases and J lost 5 bases. The CDR3 DNA is TGTGCCAGCAGACCACTAGCGGGGAACGGTGAGACCCAGTACTTC. Residues: CASRPLAGNGETQYF.

The chain carries TRBV6-5 and TRBJ1-1, with a possible D match to TRBD1 (6 bases). In germline, CDR1 is MNHEY, CDR2 SVGAGI. The CDR3 totals 15 residues. The V and J ends lost 3 bases and 5 bases respectively, with 16 bases between them. CDR3 protein: CASSYLQGTLTEAFF. As DNA, the CDR3 is TGTGCCAGCAGTTATCTTCAGGGGACACTGACTGAAGCTTTCTTT.

This clonotype was counted between two and nine times. The J gene is TRBJ2-7, the V gene TRBV5-1; D remains unclear. The CDR3 is made up of 13 amino acids. The germline V gene has CDR1 SGHRS and CDR2 YFSETQ. V was pared by 6 bases and J by 0 bases, with 10 bases between. The CDR3 nucleotides read TGCGCCAGCATGTACCCGGGCTCCTACGAGCAGTACTTC. Translation gives CASMYPGSYEQYF.

This clonotype has a handful of counts. This chain connects TRBV5-6 to TRBJ2-7; TRBD1 matches at 9 bases. The CDR3 has 15 amino acids. The V gene's germline CDR1 is SGHDT and CDR2 YYEEEE. Losses at the gene ends were 4 bases for V and 2 bases for J; bases not matched to a gene: 7. The CDR3 region has the DNA TGTGCCAGCAGCCCCTGGACAGGGGCGACCTACGAGCAGTACTTC. It encodes CASSPWTGATYEQYF.

This clonotype has a handful of counts. The V gene is TRBV3-1, the J gene TRBJ1-2; unclear D gene. This CDR3 comprises 13 residues. The germline V gene has CDR1 LGHDT and CDR2 YNNKEL (reference sequence). V lost 0 bases and J 7 bases, leaving 9 bases between the germline ends. The CDR3 sequence: CASSQEGFGGYTF. Written as DNA, the CDR3 is TGTGCCAGCAGCCAAGAAGGGTTTGGTGGCTACACCTTC.

V gene TRBV9 combines with J gene TRBJ2-2, with a possible D match to TRBD1 (5 bases). V dropped 0 bases and J dropped 3 bases, with 6 bases sitting between them. Looked up from germline, CDR1 is SGDLS and CDR2 is YYNGEE. There are 14 residues in the CDR3. CDR3 DNA: TGTGCCAGCAGCGTAGGGGGCGACACCGGGGAGCTGTTTTTT. It codes for CASSVGGDTGELFF.

This clonotype was found a few times. V gene TRBV7-9 combines with J gene TRBJ2-3, with D unresolved. V dropped 5 bases and J dropped 2 bases, with 5 bases sitting between them. Germline assignment: CDR1 SEHNR and CDR2 FQNEAQ (reference sequence). CDR3 size: 12 residues. The CDR3 DNA is TGTGCCAGCAGCCCCATCACAGATACGCAGTATTTT. This translates into CASSPITDTQYF.

This clonotype was seen repeatedly, ten times or more. The V call is TRBV7-9, the J call TRBJ2-1; D is unresolved. The CDR3 sequence is 11 residues long. The germline CDR1 and CDR2 sequences are SEHNR and FQNEAQ (reference sequence). Trimming pared 7 bases from V and 10 bases from J, leaving 11 bases between. The CDR3 DNA follows: TGTGCCAGCACACCCCTAGGCGAGCAGTTCTTC. Residues: CASTPLGEQFF. The variable domain in full, with the rest retrieved from reference TRBV7-9 and TRBJ2-1, is DTGVSQNPRHKITKRGQNVTFRCDPISEHNRLYWYRQTLGQGPEFLTYFQNEAQLEKSRLLSDRFSAERPKGSFSTLEIQRTEQGDSAMYLCASTPLGEQFFGPGTRLTVL.

The chain has TRBV9 and TRBJ2-1; D remains ambiguous. This CDR3 spans 12 amino acids. V lost 2 bases to trimming and J lost 5 bases, with 5 bases between them. Germline CDR1 and CDR2: SGDLS and YYNGEE. CDR3 DNA sequence: TGTGCCAGCAGCGTCCCTAACAATGAGCAGTTCTTC. Amino acid sequence: CASSVPNNEQFF.

Ten or more counts support this clonotype. The rearrangement joins TRBV7-9 to TRBJ1-2; D is undetermined. This CDR3 has 12 amino acids. V was clipped by 1 base and J by 5 bases, with 5 bases between them. CDR1 is SEHNR, CDR2 FQNEAQ, per germline (reference sequence). CDR3 in amino acids: CASSLDGYGYTF. DNA for the CDR3: TGTGCCAGCAGCTTAGACGGTTATGGCTACACCTTC. Complete variable domain (other parts from reference TRBV7-9 and TRBJ1-2): DTGVSQNPRHKITKRGQNVTFRCDPISEHNRLYWYRQTLGQGPEFLTYFQNEAQLEKSRLLSDRFSAERPKGSFSTLEIQRTEQGDSAMYLCASSLDGYGYTFGSGTRLTVV.

There are many counts of this clonotype. At one end, the junction sequence differs from germline, possibly due to a read error. The gene calls are TRBV5-1 and TRBJ2-3; D remains unclear. The V gene's germline CDR1 is SGHRS and CDR2 YFSETQ. CDR3 length: 12 amino acids. The CDR3 here is CASSFSTDTQYF. CDR3 DNA: TGTGCCAGCAGCTTTAGCACAGATACGCAGTATTTT.

This clonotype was seen a handful of times. This chain uses TRBV18 with TRBJ2-5, with D unresolved. V was shortened by 3 bases and J by 5 bases, with 16 bases between the two germline ends. Per germline, CDR1 KGHSH and CDR2 LQKENI. This CDR3 is built from 15 residues. In nucleotides, the CDR3 is TGTGCCAGCTCACCCACGGCAGTCCCCGGGGAGACCCAGTACTTC. The encoded protein is CASSPTAVPGETQYF. Based on the CDR3 plus reference TRBV18 and TRBJ2-5, the full variable domain is NAGVMQNPRHLVRRRGQEARLRCSPMKGHSHVYWYRQLPEEGLKFMVYLQKENIIDESGMPKERFSAEFPKEGPSILRIQQVVRGDSAAYFCASSPTAVPGETQYFGPGTRLLVL.

In this sample, this clonotype turned up many times. The CDR3 here is CASSQVTQPRINEKLFF. CDR3 coding DNA: TGCGCCAGCAGCCAAGTGACGCAACCCCGGATTAATGAAAAACTGTTTTTT. The chain couples TRBV4-3 to TRBJ1-4, with D hard to call. The CDR3 length is 17 residues. Trimming cost V 1 base and J 4 bases, with 16 bases left between them. Germline V gene sequence: CDR1 LGHNA, CDR2 YSLEER.

This CDR3 is CASRPPGRRTDTQYF. The CDR3 DNA sequence: TGTGCCAGCAGGCCCCCGGGACGTCGCACAGATACGCAGTATTTT. V usage is TRBV6-1 and J usage is TRBJ2-3; D might be TRBD1 or TRBD2, each matching 5 bases. The CDR3 is 15 amino acids. In germline, CDR1 is MNHNS, CDR2 SASEGT. The V end was cut by 6 bases, the J end by 1 base, with 14 bases between.

The rearrangement uses TRBV7-9 and TRBJ2-2, with 8 bases lining up with TRBD1. Germline trimming cut 5 bases from V and 5 bases from J; bases unmatched to any gene: 7. The germline V gene has CDR1 SEHNR and CDR2 FQNEAQ (reference sequence). The CDR3 consists of 15 residues. CDR3 amino acids: CASSHRDRKTGELFF. CDR3 nucleotide sequence: TGTGCCAGCAGCCACCGGGACAGGAAAACCGGGGAGCTGTTTTTT.

There are a few counts of this clonotype. The V gene is TRBV12-3 or TRBV12-4, the J gene TRBJ1-5; possibly TRBD1 for D (5 bases). The CDR3 contains 15 residues. Between the trimmed V and J ends, which lost 6 bases and 0 bases, there was a span of 12 bases. CDR3 residues: CASSGDGNSNQPQHF. CDR3 bases: TGTGCCAGCAGCGGGGACGGAAATAGCAATCAGCCCCAGCATTTT.

In its sample, this clonotype was seen a few times. V is TRBV18 and J is TRBJ2-1; 11 nucleotides line up with TRBD2. CDR3 length: 15 residues. Per germline, CDR1 KGHSH and CDR2 LQKENI. The junction had 6 bases not matched to a gene; V was cut back by 6 bases and J by 5 bases. The CDR3 coding sequence is TGTGCCAGCTCGCGTACTAGCGGGGGAGACAATGAGCAGTTCTTC. Protein sequence: CASSRTSGGDNEQFF. Combining the CDR3 with reference TRBV18 and TRBJ2-1 gives the whole variable domain NAGVMQNPRHLVRRRGQEARLRCSPMKGHSHVYWYRQLPEEGLKFMVYLQKENIIDESGMPKERFSAEFPKEGPSILRIQQVVRGDSAAYFCASSRTSGGDNEQFFGPGTRLTVL.

This clonotype appeared a few times. The V gene is TRBV7-9, the J gene TRBJ1-6; a weak D match, TRBD1 (6 bases). Trimming removed 5 bases from V and 10 bases from J, with 18 bases in between. The germline gives CDR1 SEHNR, CDR2 FQNEAQ (reference sequence). This CDR3 region has 15 residues. The CDR3 DNA sequence: TGTGCCAGCAGCCTATCCGGGACTCAGGGGTCACCCCTCCACTTT. Its protein product is CASSLSGTQGSPLHF.

A few counts support this clonotype. The chain is built from TRBV10-3 and TRBJ1-1; possible D gene TRBD1, 5 bases. The germline V gene encodes CDR1 ENHRY and CDR2 SYGVKD. The CDR3 extends over 11 amino acids. V shed 10 bases and J shed 4 bases, with 10 bases lying between them. The DNA for the CDR3 is TGTGCCACGTGGGGGGGCACTGAAGCTTTCTTT. It specifies CATWGGTEAFF.

This chain connects TRBV5-1 to TRBJ2-7; tentatively, D is TRBD2 (5 bases). The CDR3 is 15 residues long. Germline CDR1 and CDR2: SGHRS and YFSETQ. The V and J ends lost 1 base and 5 bases respectively, with 16 bases between them. CDR3 DNA sequence: TGCGCCAGCAGCTTGCGGGCCTCCGCCGGGGACGAGCAGTACTTC. Protein: CASSLRASAGDEQYF.